One T cell receptor beta chain is described in this entry. Its matching antigen is unknown. This entry is derived from a study of a mutant IDH1 vaccine in newly diagnosed glioma. The overall study: The timing of visit V12 was week 35, and that of visit V13 was week 47.

Sequencing was performed with immunoSEQ multiplex PCR; in TCRdb, only in-frame clones are kept and a portion is missing. Here the sample spans approximately 50,000 clones, 83% being singletons. Time point noted: week 47, end of study. What each vaccine dose contained was 300 ug of mutant IDH1 20-mer peptide, accompanied by topical imiquimod. The CDR3 has 15 amino acids. Trimming shortened V by 5 bases and J by 2 bases, and 12 bases separated the two germline ends. From germline, CDR1 is SGHTA and CDR2 FQGNSA. The sample in question was PBMCs, obtained from a glioma patient whose treatment included an IDH1 peptide vaccine. This clonotype was obtained from a woman between 50 and 59 years old with glioma. The chain has TRBV7-2 and TRBJ2-2; perhaps TRBD1 as D (5 bases). This CDR3 is CASSRRVGNTGELFF. Here the CDR3 DNA reads TGTGCCAGCAGCCGCAGGGTGGGAAACACCGGGGAGCTGTTTTTT.